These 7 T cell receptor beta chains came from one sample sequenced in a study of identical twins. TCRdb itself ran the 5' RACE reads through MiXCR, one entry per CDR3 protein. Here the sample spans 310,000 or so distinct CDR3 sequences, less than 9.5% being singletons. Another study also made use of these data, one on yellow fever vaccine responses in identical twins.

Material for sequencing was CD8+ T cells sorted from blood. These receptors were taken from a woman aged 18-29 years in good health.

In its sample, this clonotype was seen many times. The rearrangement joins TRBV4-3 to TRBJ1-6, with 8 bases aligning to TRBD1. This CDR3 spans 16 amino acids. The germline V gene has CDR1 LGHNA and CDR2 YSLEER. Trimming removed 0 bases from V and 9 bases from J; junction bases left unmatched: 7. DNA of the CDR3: TGCGCCAGCAGCCAAGAGCGTGGGACAGGCGGTTCACCCCTCCACTTT. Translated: CASSQERGTGGSPLHF.

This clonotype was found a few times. For the CDR3, the DNA is TGTGCCAGCAGCAAAGTGGGGGCTGGTGGGGCCAACGTCCTGACTTTC. Amino acids: CASSKVGAGGANVLTF. The genes are TRBV21-1 and TRBJ2-6; TRBD1, the table's D call, was not compared with the DNA. TRBV21-1 is a recognized pseudogene. The CDR3 contains 16 residues.

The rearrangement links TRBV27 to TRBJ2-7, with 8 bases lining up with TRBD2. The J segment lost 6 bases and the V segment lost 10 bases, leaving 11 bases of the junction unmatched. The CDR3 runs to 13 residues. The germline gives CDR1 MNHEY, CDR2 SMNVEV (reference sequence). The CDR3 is CATAARTSTEQYF. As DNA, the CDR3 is TGTGCCACCGCCGCTAGGACTAGCACCGAGCAGTACTTC.

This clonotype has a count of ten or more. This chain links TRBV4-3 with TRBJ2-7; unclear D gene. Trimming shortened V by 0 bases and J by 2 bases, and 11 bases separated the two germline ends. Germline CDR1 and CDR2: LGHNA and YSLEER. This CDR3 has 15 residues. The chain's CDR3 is CASSQDRGAPYEQYF. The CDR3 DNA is TGCGCCAGCAGCCAAGATCGCGGAGCCCCCTACGAGCAGTACTTC.

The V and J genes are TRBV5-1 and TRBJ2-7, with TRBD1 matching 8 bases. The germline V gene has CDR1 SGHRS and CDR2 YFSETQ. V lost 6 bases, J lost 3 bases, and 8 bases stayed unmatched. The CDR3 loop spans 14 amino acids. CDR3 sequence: CASTGQGWGYEQYF. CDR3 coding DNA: TGCGCCAGCACCGGACAGGGTTGGGGCTACGAGCAGTACTTC.

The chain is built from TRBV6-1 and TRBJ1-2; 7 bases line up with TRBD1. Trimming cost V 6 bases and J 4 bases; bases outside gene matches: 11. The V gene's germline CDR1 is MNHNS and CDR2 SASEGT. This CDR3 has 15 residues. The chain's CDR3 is CASSHKIGQAYGYTF. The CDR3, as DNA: TGTGCCAGCAGCCACAAAATCGGACAGGCCTATGGCTACACCTTC.

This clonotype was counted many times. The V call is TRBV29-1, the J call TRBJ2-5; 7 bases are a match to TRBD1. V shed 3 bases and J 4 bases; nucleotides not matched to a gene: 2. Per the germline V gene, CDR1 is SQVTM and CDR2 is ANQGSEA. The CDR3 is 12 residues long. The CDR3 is CSVEGQPETQYF. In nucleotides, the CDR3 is TGCAGCGTTGAGGGACAGCCAGAGACCCAGTACTTC.